The subject of this entry is one T cell receptor beta chain. Its specificity is not known. V dropped 8 bases and J dropped 8 bases, with 16 bases sitting between them. The CDR3 loop spans 12 amino acids. The data derive from a study of ipilimumab plus nivolumab after autologous stem cell transplantation. Background on the study: Typical patient got 5 or 6 ipilimumab doses and 7 or 8 nivolumab doses (median). Overall study results and limits: TCR repertoire, Treg phenotype and gut microbiota reportedly support more study of this approach.

TCRdb's copy holds only in-frame clones and misses some; the assay was immunoSEQ multiplex PCR. The sample records more than 9,000 clones, 60% to 70% being singletons. Checkpoint therapy with ipilimumab 1 mg/kg began 14 to 28 days after transplant. The input for sequencing was PBMCs, taken in a trial of ipilimumab plus nivolumab as post-transplant consolidation. This sequence was found in a female donor with multiple myeloma. The V gene is TRBV5-3, the J gene TRBJ1-2; possibly TRBD1 for D (5 bases). TRBV5-3 is classed as an ORF, of uncertain function. The chain's CDR3 is CASIGAGGGYTF. In nucleotides, the CDR3 is TGTGCCAGCATTGGGGCAGGCGGCGGCTACACCTTC.